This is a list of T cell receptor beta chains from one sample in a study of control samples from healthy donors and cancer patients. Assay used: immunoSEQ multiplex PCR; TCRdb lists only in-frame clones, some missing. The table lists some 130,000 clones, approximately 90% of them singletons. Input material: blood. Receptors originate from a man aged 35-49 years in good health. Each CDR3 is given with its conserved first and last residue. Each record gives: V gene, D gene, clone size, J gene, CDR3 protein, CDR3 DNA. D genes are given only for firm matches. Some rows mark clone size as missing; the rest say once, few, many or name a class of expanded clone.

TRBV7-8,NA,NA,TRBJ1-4,CASSLGIGNEKLFF,TGTGCCAGCAGCTTAGGGATAGGGAACGAAAAACTGTTTTTT
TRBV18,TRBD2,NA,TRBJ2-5,CASSPPSGGRTQYF,TGTGCCAGCTCACCCCCGAGCGGGGGACGGACCCAGTACTTC
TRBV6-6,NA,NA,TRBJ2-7,CASCQTYPPYEQYF,TGTGCCAGCTGTCAAACCTATCCCCCCTACGAGCAGTACTTC
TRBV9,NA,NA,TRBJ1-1,CASSLRGTLNTEAFF,TGTGCCAGCAGCTTAAGGGGGACATTGAACACTGAAGCTTTCTTT
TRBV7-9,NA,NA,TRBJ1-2,CASSTWTGLSTGGYTF,TGTGCCAGCAGCACCTGGACGGGACTCTCGACGGGAGGCTACACCTTC
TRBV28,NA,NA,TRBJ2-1,CASSQPHGLQEQFF,TGTGCCAGCAGTCAACCTCACGGACTCCAAGAGCAGTTCTTC
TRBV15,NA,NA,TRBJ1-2,CATSGAFGGYTF,TGTGCCACCAGCGGGGCCTTTGGAGGCTACACCTTC
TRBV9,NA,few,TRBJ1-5,CASSLDGAGDQPQHF,TGTGCCAGCAGCCTAGACGGGGCAGGGGATCAGCCCCAGCATTTT
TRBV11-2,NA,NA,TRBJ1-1,CASSLRLGTEAFF,TGTGCCAGCAGCTTACGGTTAGGAACTGAAGCTTTCTTT
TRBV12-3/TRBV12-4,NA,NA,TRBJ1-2,CASRRDSNYGYTF,TGTGCCAGCAGGAGAGACTCTAACTATGGCTACACCTTC
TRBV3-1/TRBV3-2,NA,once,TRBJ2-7,CASSQANRVEQYF,TGTGCCAGCAGCCAAGCCAACAGGGTCGAGCAGTACTTC
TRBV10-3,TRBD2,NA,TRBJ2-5,CAIRTSGGVYDQETQYF,TGTGCCATCAGGACTAGCGGGGGAGTATACGATCAAGAGACCCAGTACTTC
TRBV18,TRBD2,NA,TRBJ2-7,CASSPPFLGGAEQYF,TGTGCCAGCTCACCGCCGTTTCTCGGGGGGGCCGAGCAGTACTTC
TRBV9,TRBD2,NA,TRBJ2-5,CASSSTSGGAGETQYF,TGTGCCAGCAGCTCGACTAGCGGGGGGGCAGGTGAGACCCAGTACTTC
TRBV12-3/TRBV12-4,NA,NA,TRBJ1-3,CASGRNSGNTIYF,TGTGCCAGCGGACGGAACTCTGGAAACACCATATATTTT
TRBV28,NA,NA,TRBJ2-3,CASSLGELGTQYF,TGTGCCAGCAGTTTAGGCGAGTTGGGTACGCAGTATTTT
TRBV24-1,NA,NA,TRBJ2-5,CATSDHTRGDQETQYF,TGTGCCACCAGTGATCATACCAGGGGGGACCAAGAGACCCAGTACTTC
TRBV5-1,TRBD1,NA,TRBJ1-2,CASSLVGGQGNYGYTF,TGCGCCAGCAGCTTGGTAGGGGGCCAGGGGAACTATGGCTACACCTTC
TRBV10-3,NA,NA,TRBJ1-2,CAISDREYANYGYTF,TGTGCCATCAGTGACAGGGAGTACGCTAACTATGGCTACACCTTC
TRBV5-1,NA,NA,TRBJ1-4,CASSLGSGEKLFF,TGCGCCAGCAGCTTGGGGTCAGGTGAAAAACTGTTTTTT
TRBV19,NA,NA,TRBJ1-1,CASSISYGAFF,TGTGCCAGTAGTATATCGTACGGCGCTTTCTTT
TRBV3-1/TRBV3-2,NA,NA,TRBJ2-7,CASSHRTSYEQYF,TGTGCCAGCAGCCACCGGACTTCGTACGAGCAGTACTTC
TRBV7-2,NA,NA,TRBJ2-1,CASSLDRESEQFF,TGTGCCAGCAGCTTAGACAGGGAAAGTGAGCAGTTCTTC
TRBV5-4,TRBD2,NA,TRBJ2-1,CASSLARGGYNEQFF,TGTGCCAGCAGCTTGGCCCGGGGGGGGTACAATGAGCAGTTCTTC
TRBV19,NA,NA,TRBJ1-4,CASSIGGELNEKLFF,TGTGCCAGTAGTATCGGGGGGGAACTTAATGAAAAACTGTTTTTT
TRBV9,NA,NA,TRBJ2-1,CASSPGGASYNEQFF,TGTGCCAGCAGCCCTGGGGGGGCCTCCTACAATGAGCAGTTCTTC